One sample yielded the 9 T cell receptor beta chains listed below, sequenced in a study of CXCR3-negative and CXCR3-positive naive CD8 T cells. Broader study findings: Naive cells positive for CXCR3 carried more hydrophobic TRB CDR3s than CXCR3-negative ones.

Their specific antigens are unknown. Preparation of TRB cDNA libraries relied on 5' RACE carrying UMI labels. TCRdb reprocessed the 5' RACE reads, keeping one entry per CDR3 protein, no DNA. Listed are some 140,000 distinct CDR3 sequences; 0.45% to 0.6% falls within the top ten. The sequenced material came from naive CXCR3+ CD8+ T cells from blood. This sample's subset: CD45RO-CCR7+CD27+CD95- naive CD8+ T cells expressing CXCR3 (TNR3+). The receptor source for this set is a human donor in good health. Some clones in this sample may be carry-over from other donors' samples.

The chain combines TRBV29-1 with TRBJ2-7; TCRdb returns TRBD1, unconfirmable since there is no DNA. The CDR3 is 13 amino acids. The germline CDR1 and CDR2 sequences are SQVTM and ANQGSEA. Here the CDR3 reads CSVVDTGPYEQYF.

The CDR3 reads CSARASTSGDYNEQFF. J is TRBJ2-1 and V is TRBV20-1; TCRdb's assignment of TRBD2 cannot be checked, as there is no DNA. The CDR3 extends over 16 amino acids. Per germline, CDR1 DFQATT and CDR2 SNEGSKA (reference sequence).

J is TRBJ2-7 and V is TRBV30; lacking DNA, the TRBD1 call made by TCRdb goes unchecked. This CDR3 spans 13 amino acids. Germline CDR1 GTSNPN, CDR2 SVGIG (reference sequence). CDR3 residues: CAWSVQQGYEQYF.

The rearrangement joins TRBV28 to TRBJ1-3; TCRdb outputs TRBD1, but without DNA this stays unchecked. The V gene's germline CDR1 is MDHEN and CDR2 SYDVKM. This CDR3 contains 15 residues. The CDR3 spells CASSLTGNPGNTIYF.

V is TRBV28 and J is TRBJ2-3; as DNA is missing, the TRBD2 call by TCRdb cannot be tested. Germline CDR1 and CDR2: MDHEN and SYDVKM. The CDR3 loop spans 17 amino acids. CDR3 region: CASTLRRLAGGADTQYF.

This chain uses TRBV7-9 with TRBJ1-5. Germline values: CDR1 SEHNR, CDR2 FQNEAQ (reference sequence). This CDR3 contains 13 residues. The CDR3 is CASSSRGDQPQHF.

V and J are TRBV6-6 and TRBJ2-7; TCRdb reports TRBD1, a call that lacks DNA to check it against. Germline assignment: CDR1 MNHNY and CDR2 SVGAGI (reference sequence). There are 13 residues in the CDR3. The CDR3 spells CASSQYGMNEQYF.

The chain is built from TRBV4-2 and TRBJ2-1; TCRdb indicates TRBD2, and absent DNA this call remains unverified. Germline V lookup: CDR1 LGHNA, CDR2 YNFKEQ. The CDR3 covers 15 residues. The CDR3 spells CASSQEGVAGREQFF.

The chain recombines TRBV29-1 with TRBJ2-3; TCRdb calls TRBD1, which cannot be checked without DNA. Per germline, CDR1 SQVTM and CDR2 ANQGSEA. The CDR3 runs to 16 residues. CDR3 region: CSVEVAGTGFSDTQYF.